This TCR beta chain was observed in a study of metastatic and nonmetastatic thyroid tumors. There are 15 residues in the CDR3. CDR1 is SGHAT, CDR2 FQNNGV, per germline. V lost 2 bases, J lost 6 bases, and 14 bases lay in between. TCRdb re-called the PCR reads through MiXCR. Of some 14,000 clones listed, 29% are singletons. No patient had received any treatment before thyroid surgery. Of note for this clone: What it recognizes is unknown. The conserved phenylalanine or tryptophan is not found at the CDR3 terminus, so this likely reflects a read error.

Findings and limits, study-wide: Benign nodules reportedly had significantly lower TCR beta diversity than malignant thyroid tumors in blood and tumor.

Material: tumor tissue. The chain carries TRBV11-2 and TRBJ2-1, with D hard to call. The clonotype originates from a male donor with papillary thyroid cancer or a benign thyroid nodule (not recorded which). Some clones in this sample may be carry-over from other donors' samples. As DNA, the CDR3 is TGTGCCAGCAGCTTAAATATTCCAGTTTCCAATGAGCAGTTCGTC. Translation gives CASSLNIPVSNEQFV.